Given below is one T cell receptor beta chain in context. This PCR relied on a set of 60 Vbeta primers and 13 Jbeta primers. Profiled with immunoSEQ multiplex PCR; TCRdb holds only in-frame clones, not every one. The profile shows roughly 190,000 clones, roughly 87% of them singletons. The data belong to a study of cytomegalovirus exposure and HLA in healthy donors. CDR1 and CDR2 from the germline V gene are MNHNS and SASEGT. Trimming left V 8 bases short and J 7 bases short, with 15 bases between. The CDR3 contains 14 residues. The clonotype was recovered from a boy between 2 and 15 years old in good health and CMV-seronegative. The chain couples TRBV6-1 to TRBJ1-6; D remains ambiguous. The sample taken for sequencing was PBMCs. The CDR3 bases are TGTGCCAGCGTCCAGGCAGCAAGGAATTCACCCCTCCACTTT. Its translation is CASVQAARNSPLHF.